Below are 20 T cell receptor beta chains sequenced from a single sample in a study of shared clonotypes between healthy human individuals. Sequencing used immunoSEQ multiplex PCR; TCRdb keeps in-frame clones, though not all of them. The profile shows around 2,000,000 clones, roughly 95% of them singletons. The sample consisted of naive CD4+ T cells sorted from blood. Subset meaning: CD45RA+ positively selected. The receptors originated from a man younger than 30 in good health.

The chain has TRBV6-1 and TRBJ1-6; possible D gene TRBD1, 5 bases. This CDR3 comprises 15 residues. CDR1 MNHNS and CDR2 SASEGT come from the germline V gene. The V gene lost 7 bases and the J gene lost 3 bases, with 13 bases spanning the gap. CDR3 amino acids: CASTPSGGYNSPLHF. The DNA of the CDR3 is TGTGCCAGCACCCCGTCGGGGGGCTATAATTCACCCCTCCACTTT.

V gene TRBV19 combines with J gene TRBJ1-5, with a possible D match to TRBD1 (5 bases). This CDR3 is built from 17 residues. The germline CDR1 and CDR2 sequences are LNHDA and SQIVND (reference sequence). Trimming took 3 bases from V and 0 from J, leaving 15 bases between them. The CDR3 DNA reads TGTGCCAGTAGTATGGTCACGGGACTATATAGCAATCAGCCCCAGCATTTT. This translates into CASSMVTGLYSNQPQHF.

V is TRBV5-1 and J is TRBJ1-6, with D perhaps TRBD1 (5 bases). V shed 6 bases and J shed 7 bases, with 11 bases lying between them. The CDR3 sequence is 13 residues long. Germline CDR1 reads SGHRS; CDR2 reads YFSETQ. The CDR3 spells CASTREPNSPLHF. In nucleotides, the CDR3 is TGCGCCAGCACCAGGGAACCGAATTCACCCCTCCACTTT.

The rearrangement joins TRBV7-3 to TRBJ2-2; D unresolved. Trimming took 1 base from V and 5 from J, leaving 8 bases between them. The CDR3 consists of 14 residues. From germline, CDR1 is SGHTA and CDR2 FQGTGA. In nucleotides, the CDR3 is TGTGCCAGCAGCTTAATGGTTGAGACCGGGGAGCTGTTTTTT. It encodes CASSLMVETGELFF.

This sequence joins TRBV5-6 and TRBJ2-3; D is uncertain. Per germline, CDR1 SGHDT and CDR2 YYEEEE. This CDR3 contains 17 residues. Trimming cost V 3 bases and J 0 bases, with 17 bases left between them. The CDR3 sequence: CASSSPLLSSSTDTQYF. In DNA form, the CDR3 reads TGTGCCAGCAGCTCGCCCTTACTATCGTCTAGCACAGATACGCAGTATTTT.

The chain uses TRBV5-1 and TRBJ2-3; D not certain. The CDR3 has 14 residues. The germline V gene has CDR1 SGHRS and CDR2 YFSETQ. The germline V and J ends were trimmed by 1 base and 2 bases, with 8 bases remaining between them. The DNA for the CDR3 is TGCGCCAGCAGCTTGTTCAGACCCACAGATACGCAGTATTTT. It is translated as CASSLFRPTDTQYF.

This chain connects TRBV2 to TRBJ1-2; no definite D call. CDR1 and CDR2 (germline): SNHLY, FYNNEI. The CDR3 is 13 amino acids. Trimming shortened V by 2 bases and J by 1 base, and 5 bases separated the two germline ends. This chain's CDR3 is CASSEQYNYGYTF. The DNA of the CDR3 is TGTGCCAGCAGTGAACAGTATAACTATGGCTACACCTTC.

This chain links TRBV15 with TRBJ1-3; possible D gene TRBD1, 6 bases. Per the germline V gene, CDR1 is LNHNV and CDR2 is YYDKDF (reference sequence). CDR3 length equals 14 residues. Trimming took 7 bases from V and 0 from J, leaving 10 bases between them. The CDR3, as DNA: TGTGCCACCACCGACAGGCGCTCTGGAAACACCATATATTTT. Its translation: CATTDRRSGNTIYF.

The chain has TRBV27 and TRBJ2-3; D ambiguous. Germline CDR1 and CDR2: MNHEY and SMNVEV (reference sequence). V was cut by 8 bases and J by 3 bases, with 9 bases left in between. This CDR3 is built from 12 residues. The DNA for the CDR3 is TGTGCCAGCGGGCCCCCTACAGATACGCAGTATTTT. Amino acid sequence: CASGPPTDTQYF.

About this clone itself: Other DNA sequences from this sample encode an identical CDR3 as well. The chain is built from TRBV5-1 and TRBJ2-7; 10 nucleotides align to TRBD1. There are 14 residues in the CDR3. Looked up from germline, CDR1 is SGHRS and CDR2 is YFSETQ. With 1 base clipped from V and 3 bases from J, the junction kept 1 base outside the gene matches. As DNA, the CDR3 is TGCGCCAGCAGCTTGAGGACAGGGGGCTACGAGCAGTACTTC. It codes for CASSLRTGGYEQYF.

The J gene is TRBJ2-5, the V gene TRBV6-5, with a tentative D call TRBD2 (5 bases). V dropped 2 bases and J dropped 4 bases, with 17 bases sitting between them. This CDR3 has 16 amino acids. Germline V gene sequence: CDR1 MNHEY, CDR2 SVGAGI. CDR3 nucleotide sequence: TGTGCCAGCAGTTACAAGACCATAGGCGGGTTAGAGACCCAGTACTTC. Its translation: CASSYKTIGGLETQYF.

The sample holds one count of this clone. The rearrangement uses TRBV4-1 and TRBJ1-3; possibly TRBD1 for D (5 bases). CDR3 length: 17 amino acids. The germline V gene encodes CDR1 MGHRA and CDR2 YSYEKL. V gave up 0 bases and J gave up 1 base, with 13 bases separating them. The CDR3 here is CASSQDQGVLSGNTIYF. As DNA, the CDR3 is TGCGCCAGCAGCCAAGATCAGGGCGTCCTTTCTGGAAACACCATATATTTT.

The CDR3 sequence: CASSLSGRLQETQYF. CDR3 in DNA: TGTGCCAGCAGTTTATCCGGGAGGTTACAAGAGACCCAGTACTTC. V and J are TRBV27 and TRBJ2-5; 7 bases fit TRBD2. Germline trimming cut 0 bases from V and 2 bases from J; bases unmatched to any gene: 3. This CDR3 is built from 15 residues. Germline V gene sequence: CDR1 MNHEY, CDR2 SMNVEV (reference sequence).

The V and J genes are TRBV18 and TRBJ1-1, with TRBD1 identical over 8 bases. The germline V gene has CDR1 KGHSH and CDR2 LQKENI. V lost 4 bases to trimming and J lost 0 bases; unmatched junction nucleotides: 4. The CDR3 sequence is 15 residues long. The CDR3 here is CASSLDRVLNTEAFF. In DNA, the CDR3 is TGTGCCAGCTCACTGGACAGGGTCCTGAACACTGAAGCTTTCTTT.

V gene TRBV6-1 combines with J gene TRBJ2-1; TRBD1 aligns across 7 bases. After removal of 2 bases from V and 0 bases from J, the junction contained 4 bases not matched to a gene. The CDR3 consists of 16 residues. CDR1 is MNHNS and CDR2 is SASEGT in the germline V gene. The DNA for the CDR3 is TGTGCCAGCAGTGAACCCAGGGACAGCTCCTACAATGAGCAGTTCTTC. Translation gives CASSEPRDSSYNEQFF.

The chain is built from TRBV7-9 and TRBJ2-5, with 7 bases fitting TRBD1. The CDR3 consists of 14 residues. Losses at the gene ends were 3 bases for V and 5 bases for J; bases not matched to a gene: 6. The germline gives CDR1 SEHNR, CDR2 FQNEAQ (reference sequence). The DNA for the CDR3 is TGTGCCAGCAGCTTGACGACAGGGAGCGAGACCCAGTACTTC. Translation gives CASSLTTGSETQYF. The full variable domain, completed using reference TRBV7-9 and TRBJ2-5, is DTGVSQNPRHKITKRGQNVTFRCDPISEHNRLYWYRQTLGQGPEFLTYFQNEAQLEKSRLLSDRFSAERPKGSFSTLEIQRTEQGDSAMYLCASSLTTGSETQYFGPGTRLLVL.

The rearrangement joins TRBV6-5 to TRBJ1-2; TRBD1 agrees at 7 bases. From germline, CDR1 is MNHEY and CDR2 SVGAGI. V was pared by 1 base and J by 3 bases, with 2 bases of the junction left unmatched. The CDR3 covers 14 residues. The CDR3 loop is CASSYLRGHYGYTF. As DNA, the CDR3 is TGTGCCAGCAGTTACTTGAGGGGGCACTATGGCTACACCTTC.

The J gene is TRBJ2-3, the V gene TRBV5-1; 10 bases are shared with TRBD2. V lost 4 bases, J lost 4 bases, and 6 bases stayed unmatched. In germline, CDR1 is SGHRS, CDR2 YFSETQ. The CDR3 contains 15 residues. In DNA form, the CDR3 reads TGCGCCAGCAGCCCCGGACTAGCGGCCTCAGATACGCAGTATTTT. Residues: CASSPGLAASDTQYF.

This rearrangement joins TRBV5-8 to TRBJ1-4; D is perhaps TRBD1 (5 bases). The CDR3 length is 18 residues. Germline assignment: CDR1 SGHTS and CDR2 YDEGEE. Trimming removed 0 bases from V and 0 bases from J, with 15 bases in between. The CDR3 region has the DNA TGTGCCAGCAGCTTGGATTTCCTGATGACAGCAACTAATGAAAAACTGTTTTTT. Translated: CASSLDFLMTATNEKLFF.

On this clone itself: The same CDR3 can be traced to other DNA sequences in this sample. The chain carries TRBV6-1 and TRBJ1-4, with D tentatively TRBD1 (5 bases). CDR3 length equals 14 residues. CDR1 MNHNS and CDR2 SASEGT come from the germline V gene. Between the trimmed V and J ends, which lost 6 bases and 0 bases, there was a span of 8 bases. The CDR3 region has the DNA TGTGCCAGCAGCCTGACAGCAACTAATGAAAAACTGTTTTTT. It translates to CASSLTATNEKLFF.